This is a list of T cell receptor beta chains from one sample in a study of blood T cells in healthy people across ages. TCRdb called the 5' RACE reads again in MiXCR, with one record for every CDR3 protein. Among just over 800,000 distinct CDR3 sequences listed, 62% were seen once. Sequences were obtained from blood. These receptors originate from a man aged 25 to 45 in good health. Each CDR3 is given with its conserved first and last residue. A D gene is named only where the DNA matches it firmly. Expanded clones are given a class, and other clones once, few, many or no size at all.

j_call clone_size v_call d_call cdr3_aa cdr3_nt
TRBJ2-7 - TRBV14 TRBD1 CASSQGWDRSSYEQYF TGTGCCAGCAGCCAAGGGTGGGACAGGAGCTCCTACGAACAGTACTTC
TRBJ2-1 - TRBV6-2/TRBV6-3 TRBD2 CASRGGVDSYNEQFF TGTGCCAGCAGGGGAGGGGTAGACTCCTACAATGAGCAGTTCTTC
TRBJ2-5 - TRBV27 TRBD1 CASSSDRELQETQYF TGTGCCAGCAGTTCGGACAGGGAACTTCAAGAGACCCAGTACTTC
TRBJ2-4 many TRBV7-2 - CASSLDLQARNIQYF TGTGCCAGCAGCTTAGACTTGCAGGCGAGGAACATTCAGTACTTC
TRBJ2-7 - TRBV4-3 TRBD2 CASSQLAGVAYEQYF TGCGCCAGCAGCCAGCTAGCGGGGGTGGCCTACGAGCAGTACTTC
TRBJ1-4 - TRBV7-2 - CASSRDTRLGAEKLFF TGTGCCAGCAGCCGGGACACCCGTCTCGGGGCTGAAAAACTGTTTTTT
TRBJ1-1 - TRBV20-1 - CSARDGDTEAFF TGCAGTGCTAGAGATGGGGACACTGAAGCTTTCTTT
TRBJ2-3 - TRBV20-1 TRBD2 CSARRLAGGPADTQYF TGCAGTGCTAGGAGACTAGCGGGGGGGCCAGCAGATACGCAGTATTTT
TRBJ2-3 few TRBV29-1 - CSVGVSAADTQYF TGCAGCGTTGGGGTTAGCGCGGCAGATACGCAGTATTTT
TRBJ2-3 - TRBV6-2/TRBV6-3 - CASSRYREVETDTQYF TGTGCCAGCAGTCGATACAGGGAAGTTGAGACAGATACGCAGTATTTT
TRBJ2-3 - TRBV7-2 TRBD2 CASSSYTSGTDTQYF TGTGCCAGCAGCTCCTACACTAGCGGCACAGATACGCAGTATTTT
TRBJ2-7 - TRBV20-1 TRBD2 CSAKYWVGSGGDSYEQYF TGCAGTGCAAAATACTGGGTCGGGAGCGGGGGGGACTCCTACGAGCAGTACTTC
TRBJ1-1 - TRBV5-1 - CASSRGAGGTEAFF TGCGCCAGCAGCAGGGGGGCGGGCGGGACTGAAGCTTTCTTT
TRBJ2-5 few TRBV27 - CASSRRGEETQYF TGTGCCAGCAGTAGAAGGGGAGAAGAGACCCAGTACTTC
TRBJ2-1 few TRBV7-2 TRBD1 CASSAQQGNEQFF TGTGCCAGCAGCGCCCAACAGGGGAATGAGCAGTTCTTC
TRBJ2-7 - TRBV4-1 - CASSQDRKYEQYF TGCGCCAGCAGCCAAGACAGAAAATACGAGCAGTACTTC
TRBJ2-5 few TRBV7-2 - CASSFVGFGEQYF TGTGCCAGCAGCTTCGTGGGTTTTGGGGAGCAGTACTTC
TRBJ2-5 few TRBV7-9 - CASSLGRGQEQYF TGTGCCAGCAGCTTAGGCAGGGGACAAGAGCAGTACTTC
TRBJ2-1 - TRBV7-2 - CANSPPSLGGRPEGFF TGTGCCAACAGCCCCCCGAGCTTGGGCGGGCGACCGGAGGGGTTCTTC
TRBJ2-7 - TRBV12-3/TRBV12-4 - CASSFGGPTYEQYF TGTGCCAGCAGTTTCGGGGGGCCCACCTACGAGCAGTACTTC
TRBJ2-4 few TRBV28 - CASTGRGAKNIQYF TGTGCCAGCACCGGAAGAGGGGCCAAAAACATTCAGTACTTC
TRBJ2-1 - TRBV7-2 - CASSLSVVGWNEQFF TGTGCCAGCAGCTTAAGTGTTGTCGGATGGAATGAGCAGTTCTTC
TRBJ2-3 - TRBV27 - CAGSFGHGTDTQYF TGTGCCGGCAGTTTTGGGCACGGCACAGATACGCAGTATTTT